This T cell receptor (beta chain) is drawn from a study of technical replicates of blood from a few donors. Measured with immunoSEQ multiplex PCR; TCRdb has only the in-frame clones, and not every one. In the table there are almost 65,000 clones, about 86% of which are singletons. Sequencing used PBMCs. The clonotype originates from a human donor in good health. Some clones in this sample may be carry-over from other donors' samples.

The CDR3 here is CASSIRLTAYEQYF. The CDR3 DNA is TGTGCCAGCAGCATCAGACTTACCGCCTACGAGCAGTACTTC. The rearrangement uses TRBV13 and TRBJ2-7, with D unclear. The V end was cut by 5 bases, the J end by 2 bases, with 13 bases between. Germline lookup yields CDR1 PRHDT and CDR2 FYEKMQ (reference sequence). The CDR3 spans 14 residues.